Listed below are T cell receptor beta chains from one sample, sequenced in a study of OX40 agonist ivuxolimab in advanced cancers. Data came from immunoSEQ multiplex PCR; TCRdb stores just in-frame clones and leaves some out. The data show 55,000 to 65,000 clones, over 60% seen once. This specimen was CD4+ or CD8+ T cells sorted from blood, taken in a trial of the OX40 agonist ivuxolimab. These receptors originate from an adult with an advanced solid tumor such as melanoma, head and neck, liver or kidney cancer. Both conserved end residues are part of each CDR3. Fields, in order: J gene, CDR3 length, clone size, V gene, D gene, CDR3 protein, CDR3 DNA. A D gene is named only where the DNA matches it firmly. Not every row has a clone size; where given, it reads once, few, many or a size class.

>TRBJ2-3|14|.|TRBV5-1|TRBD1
CASSETGATDTQYF
TGCGCCAGCAGCGAGACAGGGGCGACAGATACGCAGTATTTT
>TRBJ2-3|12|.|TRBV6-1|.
CASNQWGPAQYF
TGTGCCAGCAACCAATGGGGGCCGGCGCAGTATTTT
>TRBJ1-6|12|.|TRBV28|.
CASSLSPPALHF
TGTGCCAGCAGTTTATCCCCCCCGGCCCTCCACTTT
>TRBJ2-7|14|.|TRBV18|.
CASSPRNTAYEQYF
TGTGCCAGCTCACCACGTAACACCGCCTACGAGCAGTACTTC
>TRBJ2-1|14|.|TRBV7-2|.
CASSLRSVYNEQFF
TGTGCCAGCAGCTTGAGGTCAGTTTACAATGAGCAGTTCTTC
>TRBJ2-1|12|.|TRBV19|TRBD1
CASSITRQGQFF
TGTGCCAGTAGTATTACTCGACAGGGGCAGTTCTTC
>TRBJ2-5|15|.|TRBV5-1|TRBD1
CASSLTDRGRQTQYF
TGCGCCAGCAGCTTGACAGACAGGGGAAGGCAGACCCAGTACTTC
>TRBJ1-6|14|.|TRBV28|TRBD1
CASHGQGDNSPLHF
TGTGCCAGCCATGGACAGGGGGATAATTCACCCCTCCACTTT
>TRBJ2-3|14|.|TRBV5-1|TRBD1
CASRLQGASDTQYF
TGCGCCAGCAGACTACAGGGGGCATCAGATACGCAGTATTTT
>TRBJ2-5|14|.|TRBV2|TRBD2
CAISAGPMGETQYF
TGTGCCATCTCAGCGGGGCCCATGGGGGAGACCCAGTACTTC
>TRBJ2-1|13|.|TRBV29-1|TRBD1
CSAWDRGQNEQFF
TGCAGCGCCTGGGACAGGGGGCAAAATGAGCAGTTCTTC
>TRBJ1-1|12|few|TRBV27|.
CASSPRGTEAFF
TGTGCCAGCAGTCCAAGGGGCACTGAAGCTTTCTTT
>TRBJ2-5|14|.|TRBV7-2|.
CASSLVQFQETQYF
TGTGCCAGCAGCTTAGTACAGTTCCAAGAGACCCAGTACTTC
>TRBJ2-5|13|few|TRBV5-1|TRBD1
CASSSQGAETQYF
TGCGCCAGCAGCTCACAGGGGGCCGAGACCCAGTACTTC
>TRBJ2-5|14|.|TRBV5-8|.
CASSIGGAGETQYF
TGTGCCAGCAGCATCGGGGGTGCGGGAGAGACCCAGTACTTC
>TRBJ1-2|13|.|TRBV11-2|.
CASSLNDNYGYTF
TGTGCCAGCAGCTTAAACGACAACTATGGCTACACCTTC
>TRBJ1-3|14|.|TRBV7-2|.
CASSPGHSGNTIYF
TGTGCCAGCAGCCCTGGTCATTCTGGAAACACCATATATTTT
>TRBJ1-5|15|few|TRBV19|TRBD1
CASSSRQGGNQPQHF
TGTGCCAGTAGTTCTCGACAGGGGGGCAATCAGCCCCAGCATTTT
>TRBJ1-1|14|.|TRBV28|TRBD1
CASSVNRGLNEAFF
TGTGCCAGCAGCGTTAACAGGGGGCTCAATGAAGCTTTCTTT
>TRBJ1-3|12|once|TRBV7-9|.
CASSLARNTIYF
TGTGCCAGCAGCTTAGCCCGAAACACCATATATTTT
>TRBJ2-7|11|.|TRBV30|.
CAWSGQGEQYF
TGTGCCTGGAGTGGGCAGGGCGAGCAGTACTTC
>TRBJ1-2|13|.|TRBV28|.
CASSPNPNYGYTF
TGTGCCAGCAGCCCTAACCCTAACTATGGCTACACCTTC
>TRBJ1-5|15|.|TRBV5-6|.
CASSLYRTSNQPQHF
TGTGCCAGCAGCCTGTACAGGACGAGCAATCAGCCCCAGCATTTT
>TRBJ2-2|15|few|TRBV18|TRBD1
CASSPQGENTGELFF
TGTGCCAGCTCACCCCAGGGGGAGAACACCGGGGAGCTGTTTTTT
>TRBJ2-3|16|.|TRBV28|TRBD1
CASCSLTGGVTDTQYF
TGTGCCAGTTGCTCCCTCACAGGGGGTGTAACAGATACGCAGTATTTT
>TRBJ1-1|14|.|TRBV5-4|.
CASSVGRLNTEAFF
TGTGCCAGCAGCGTTGGACGGCTGAACACTGAAGCTTTCTTT
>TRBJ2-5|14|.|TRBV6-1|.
CASSESQVQETQYF
TGTGCCAGCAGTGAATCCCAGGTTCAAGAGACCCAGTACTTC
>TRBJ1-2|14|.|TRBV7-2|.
CASSLAAGAQGYTF
TGTGCCAGCAGCTTAGCGGCCGGGGCTCAGGGCTACACCTTC
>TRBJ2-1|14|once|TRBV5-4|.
CASSLEAGSNEQFF
TGTGCCAGCAGCTTGGAGGCAGGTAGTAATGAGCAGTTCTTC
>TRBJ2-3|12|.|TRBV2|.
CASRDRGDTQYF
TGTGCCAGCAGGGACAGAGGAGATACGCAGTATTTT
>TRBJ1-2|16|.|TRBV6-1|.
CASSEVLSSAGYGYTF
TGTGCCAGCAGTGAAGTCCTTTCCTCGGCGGGCTATGGCTACACCTTC
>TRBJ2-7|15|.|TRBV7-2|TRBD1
CASSSRGLISYEQYF
TGTGCCAGCAGTTCTAGGGGGCTGATCTCCTACGAGCAGTACTTC
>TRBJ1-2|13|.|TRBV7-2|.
CASSSQLNYGYTF
TGTGCCAGCAGCTCACAGCTGAACTATGGCTACACCTTC
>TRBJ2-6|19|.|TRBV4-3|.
CASSQVESGVLSGANVLTF
TGCGCCAGCAGCCAAGTGGAATCAGGGGTCCTCTCTGGGGCCAACGTCCTGACTTTC
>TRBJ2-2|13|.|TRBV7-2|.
CASSLDLTGELFF
TGTGCCAGCAGCTTAGATCTCACCGGGGAGCTGTTTTTT
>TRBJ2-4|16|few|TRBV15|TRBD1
CATSGDRATRGNIQYF
TGTGCCACCAGCGGAGACAGGGCCACTAGAGGAAACATTCAGTACTTC
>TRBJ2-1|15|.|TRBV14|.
CASSQGRWANNEQFF
TGTGCCAGCAGCCAAGGTAGATGGGCGAACAATGAGCAGTTCTTC
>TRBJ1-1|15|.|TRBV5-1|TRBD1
CASSFRQGVNTEAFF
TGCGCCAGCAGCTTCCGACAGGGCGTGAACACTGAAGCTTTCTTT
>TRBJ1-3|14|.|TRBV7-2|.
CASSFLGEGNTIYF
TGTGCCAGCAGCTTTCTGGGGGAAGGAAACACCATATATTTT
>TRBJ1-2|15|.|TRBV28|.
CASTSPGETVYGYTF
TGTGCCAGCACCTCCCCGGGGGAAACGGTGTATGGCTACACCTTC
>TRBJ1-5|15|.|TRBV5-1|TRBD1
CASSESTGVGQPQHF
TGCGCCAGCAGCGAATCTACAGGGGTGGGTCAGCCCCAGCATTTT
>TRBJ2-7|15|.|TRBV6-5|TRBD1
CASSSGGTGGREQYF
TGTGCCAGCAGCTCAGGGGGGACAGGGGGGAGAGAGCAGTACTTC